This T cell receptor beta chain was identified during a study of cytomegalovirus exposure and HLA in healthy donors. Study context: Membership in the Caucasian-associated ancestry cluster was found for approximately 85% of 398 genotyped donors.

Details on this clone: Its target is unknown.

Study results and caveats: Later, TCR association rates were found to vary by HLA locus, highest for DRB1 and lowest for HLA-C. According to the study, roughly 160 TCR beta chains were cytomegalovirus-associated. Researchers reported in a later analysis that a missense DCLRE1C variant was tied to TCR beta V- and J-gene trimming.

Vbeta (60) and Jbeta (13) primers were used in the PCR. The protocol was immunoSEQ multiplex PCR, while the TCRdb copy is restricted to in-frame clones and leaves out a portion. The sample yields approximately 93,000 clones, approximately 81% seen once. The germline CDR1 and CDR2 sequences are SGHRS and YFSETQ. The CDR3 runs to 14 residues. With V trimmed by 4 bases and J by 5 bases, 2 bases remained unmatched. Sample: PBMCs. The chain is built from TRBV5-1 and TRBJ1-5; 11 nucleotides match TRBD1. The receptor's source is a male donor in good health and CMV-seropositive. This CDR3 is CASSPGQGDQPQHF. The CDR3 DNA reads TGCGCCAGCAGCCCGGGACAGGGGGATCAGCCCCAGCATTTT.